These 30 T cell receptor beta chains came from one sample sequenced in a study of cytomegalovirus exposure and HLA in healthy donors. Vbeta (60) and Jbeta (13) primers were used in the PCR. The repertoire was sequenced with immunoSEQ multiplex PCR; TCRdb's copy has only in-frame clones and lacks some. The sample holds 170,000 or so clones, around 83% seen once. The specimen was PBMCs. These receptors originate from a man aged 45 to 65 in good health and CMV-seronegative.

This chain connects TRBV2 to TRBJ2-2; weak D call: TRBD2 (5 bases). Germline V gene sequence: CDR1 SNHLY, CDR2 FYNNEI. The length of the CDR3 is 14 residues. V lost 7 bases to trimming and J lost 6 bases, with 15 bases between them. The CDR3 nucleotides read TGTGCCAGCACCCCACTAGGCGCTCCCGGGGAGCTGTTTTTT. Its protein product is CASTPLGAPGELFF.

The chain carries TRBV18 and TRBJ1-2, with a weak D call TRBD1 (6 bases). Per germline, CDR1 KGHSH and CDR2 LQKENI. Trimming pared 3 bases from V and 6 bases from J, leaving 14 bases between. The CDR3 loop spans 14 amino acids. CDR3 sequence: CASSPAGGRDGYTF. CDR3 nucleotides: TGTGCCAGCTCACCCGCGGGGGGCCGGGATGGCTACACCTTC.

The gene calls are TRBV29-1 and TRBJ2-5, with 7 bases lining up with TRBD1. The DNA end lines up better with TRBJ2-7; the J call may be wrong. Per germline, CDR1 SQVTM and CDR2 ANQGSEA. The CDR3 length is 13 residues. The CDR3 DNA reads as TGCAGCGTTGAAGGGGACAGTTCCTACGAGCAGTACTTC. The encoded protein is CSVEGDSSYEQYF.

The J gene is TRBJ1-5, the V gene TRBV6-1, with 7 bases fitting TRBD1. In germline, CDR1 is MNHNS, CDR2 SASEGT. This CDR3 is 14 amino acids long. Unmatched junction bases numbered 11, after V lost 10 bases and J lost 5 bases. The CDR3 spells CATRQPRGDQPQHF. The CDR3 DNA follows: TGTGCCACACGGCAACCCAGGGGGGATCAGCCCCAGCATTTT.

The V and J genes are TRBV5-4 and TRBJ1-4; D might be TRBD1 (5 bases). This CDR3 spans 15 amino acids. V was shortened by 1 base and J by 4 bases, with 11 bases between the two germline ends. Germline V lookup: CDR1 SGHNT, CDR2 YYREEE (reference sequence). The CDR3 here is CASSLQGVDNEKLFF. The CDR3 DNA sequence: TGTGCCAGCAGCTTGCAGGGCGTAGATAATGAAAAACTGTTTTTT.

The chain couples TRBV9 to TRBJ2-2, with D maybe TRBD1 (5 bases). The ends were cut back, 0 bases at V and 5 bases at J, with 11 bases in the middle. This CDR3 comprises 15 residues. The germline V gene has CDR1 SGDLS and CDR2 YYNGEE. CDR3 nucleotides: TGTGCCAGCAGCGTAGGGAACAGGAGAACCGGGGAGCTGTTTTTT. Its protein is CASSVGNRRTGELFF.

CDR3 DNA: TGTGCCAGCAGTGAAAGACAGGGGGCTACCCAAGAGACCCAGTACTTC. It codes for CASSERQGATQETQYF. The rearrangement uses TRBV6-1 and TRBJ2-5, with 10 nucleotides matching TRBD1. Trimming removed 2 bases from V and 1 base from J; junction bases left unmatched: 4. Germline assignment: CDR1 MNHNS and CDR2 SASEGT. This CDR3 has 16 amino acids.

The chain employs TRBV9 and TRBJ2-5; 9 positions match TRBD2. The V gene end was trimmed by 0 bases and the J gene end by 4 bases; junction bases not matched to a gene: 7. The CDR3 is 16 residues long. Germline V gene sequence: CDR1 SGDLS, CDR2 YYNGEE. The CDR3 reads CASSVGGSGGGETQYF. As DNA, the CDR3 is TGTGCCAGCAGCGTAGGGGGTAGCGGGGGAGGAGAGACCCAGTACTTC.

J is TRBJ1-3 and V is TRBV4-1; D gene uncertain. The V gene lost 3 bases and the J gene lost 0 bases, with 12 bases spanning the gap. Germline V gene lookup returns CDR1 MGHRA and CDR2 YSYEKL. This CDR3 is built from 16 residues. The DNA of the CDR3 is TGCGCCAGCAGCCAGTCAGCAGCGTCCTCTGGAAACACCATATATTTT. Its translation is CASSQSAASSGNTIYF.

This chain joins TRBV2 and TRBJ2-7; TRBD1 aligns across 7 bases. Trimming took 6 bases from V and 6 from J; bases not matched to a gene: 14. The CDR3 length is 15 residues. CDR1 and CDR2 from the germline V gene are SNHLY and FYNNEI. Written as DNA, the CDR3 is TGTGCCAGCAGGTCCGGGACAGTCGGGATCTCCGAGCAGTACTTC. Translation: CASRSGTVGISEQYF.

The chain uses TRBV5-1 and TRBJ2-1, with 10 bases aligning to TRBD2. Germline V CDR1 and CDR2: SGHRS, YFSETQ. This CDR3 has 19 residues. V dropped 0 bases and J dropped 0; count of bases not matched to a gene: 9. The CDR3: CASSLGVAGGRSSYNEQFF. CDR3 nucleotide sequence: TGCGCCAGCAGCTTGGGGGTAGCGGGGGGCCGGAGCTCCTACAATGAGCAGTTCTTC.

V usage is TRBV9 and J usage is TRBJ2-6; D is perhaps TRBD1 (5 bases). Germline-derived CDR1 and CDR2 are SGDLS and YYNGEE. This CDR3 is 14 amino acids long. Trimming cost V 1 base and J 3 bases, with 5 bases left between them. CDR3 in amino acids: CASSVQGGANVLTF. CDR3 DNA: TGTGCCAGCAGCGTACAGGGTGGGGCCAACGTCCTGACTTTC.

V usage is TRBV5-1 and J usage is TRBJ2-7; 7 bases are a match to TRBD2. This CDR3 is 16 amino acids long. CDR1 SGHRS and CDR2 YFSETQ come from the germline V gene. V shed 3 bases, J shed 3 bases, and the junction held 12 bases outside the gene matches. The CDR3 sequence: CASSSGGGGDFYEQYF. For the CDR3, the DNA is TGCGCCAGCAGCTCGGGTGGGGGAGGGGACTTCTACGAGCAGTACTTC.

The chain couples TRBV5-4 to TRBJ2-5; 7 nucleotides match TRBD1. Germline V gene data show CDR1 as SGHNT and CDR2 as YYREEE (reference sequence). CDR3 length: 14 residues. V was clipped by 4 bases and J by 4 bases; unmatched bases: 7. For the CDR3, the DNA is TGTGCCAGCAGCCCGACAGGGCCGGGAGAGACCCAGTACTTC. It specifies CASSPTGPGETQYF.

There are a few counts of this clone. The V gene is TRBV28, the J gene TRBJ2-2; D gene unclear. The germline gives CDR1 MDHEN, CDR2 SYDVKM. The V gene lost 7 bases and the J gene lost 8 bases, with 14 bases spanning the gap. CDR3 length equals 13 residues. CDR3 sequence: CASTPEALGELFF. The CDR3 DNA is TGTGCCAGCACCCCAGAGGCTCTGGGGGAGCTGTTTTTT. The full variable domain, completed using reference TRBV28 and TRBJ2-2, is DVKVTQSSRYLVKRTGEKVFLECVQDMDHENMFWYRQDPGLGLRLIYFSYDVKMKEKGDIPEGYSVSREKKERFSLILESASTNQTSMYLCASTPEALGELFFGEGSRLTVL.

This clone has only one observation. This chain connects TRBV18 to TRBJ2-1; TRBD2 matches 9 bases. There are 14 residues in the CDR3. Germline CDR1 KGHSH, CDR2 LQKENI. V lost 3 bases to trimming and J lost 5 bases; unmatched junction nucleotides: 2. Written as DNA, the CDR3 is TGTGCCAGCTCACCCCGACTAGCGGACAATGAGCAGTTCTTC. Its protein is CASSPRLADNEQFF.

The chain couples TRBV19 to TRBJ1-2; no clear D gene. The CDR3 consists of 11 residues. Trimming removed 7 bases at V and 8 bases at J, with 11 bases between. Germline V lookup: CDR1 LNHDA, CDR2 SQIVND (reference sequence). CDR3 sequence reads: CASKGGSGYTF. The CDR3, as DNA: TGTGCCAGTAAGGGAGGGTCGGGCTACACCTTC.

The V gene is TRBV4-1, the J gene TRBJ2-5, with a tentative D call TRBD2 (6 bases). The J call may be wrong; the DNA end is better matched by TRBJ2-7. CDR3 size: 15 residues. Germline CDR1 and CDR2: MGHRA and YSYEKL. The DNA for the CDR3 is TGCGCCAGCAGCCAAACGCTGCGGGACTCCTACGAGCAGTACTTC. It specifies CASSQTLRDSYEQYF.

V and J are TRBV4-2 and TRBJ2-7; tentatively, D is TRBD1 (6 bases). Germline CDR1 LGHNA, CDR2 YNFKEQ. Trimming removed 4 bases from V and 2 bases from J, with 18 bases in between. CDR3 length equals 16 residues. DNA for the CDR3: TGTGCCAGCAGCCTATCCCGGACAGCGGAAGCCTACGAGCAGTACTTC. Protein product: CASSLSRTAEAYEQYF.

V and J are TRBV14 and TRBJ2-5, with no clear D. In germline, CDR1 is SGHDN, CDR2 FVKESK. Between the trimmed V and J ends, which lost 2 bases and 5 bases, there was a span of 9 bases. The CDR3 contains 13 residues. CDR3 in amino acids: CASSQSGVETQYF. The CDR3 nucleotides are TGTGCCAGCAGCCAATCCGGTGTGGAGACCCAGTACTTC.

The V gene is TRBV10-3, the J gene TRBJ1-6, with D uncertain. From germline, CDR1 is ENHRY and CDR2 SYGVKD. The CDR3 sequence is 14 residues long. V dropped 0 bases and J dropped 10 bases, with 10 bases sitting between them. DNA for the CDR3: TGTGCCATCAGTGAGTCGACTCAGAGCTCACCCCTCCACTTT. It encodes CAISESTQSSPLHF.

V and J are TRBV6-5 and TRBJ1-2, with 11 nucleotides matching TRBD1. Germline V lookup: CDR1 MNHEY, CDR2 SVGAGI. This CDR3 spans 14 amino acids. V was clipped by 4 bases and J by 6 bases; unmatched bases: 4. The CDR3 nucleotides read TGTGCCAGCAGTTCTCCGGGACAGGGGGATGGCTACACCTTC. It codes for CASSSPGQGDGYTF.

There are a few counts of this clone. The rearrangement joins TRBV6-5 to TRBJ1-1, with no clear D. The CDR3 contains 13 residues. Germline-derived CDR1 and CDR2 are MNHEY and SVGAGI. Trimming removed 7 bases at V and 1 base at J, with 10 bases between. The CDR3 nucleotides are TGTGCCAGCAAGATGGGAGCGAACACTGAAGCTTTCTTT. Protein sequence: CASKMGANTEAFF.

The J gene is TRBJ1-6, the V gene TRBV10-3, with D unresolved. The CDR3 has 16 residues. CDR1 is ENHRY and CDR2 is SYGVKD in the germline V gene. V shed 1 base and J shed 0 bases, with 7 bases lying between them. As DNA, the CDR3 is TGTGCCATCAGTGAGTTTGTGAGCTCCTATAATTCACCCCTCCACTTT. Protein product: CAISEFVSSYNSPLHF.

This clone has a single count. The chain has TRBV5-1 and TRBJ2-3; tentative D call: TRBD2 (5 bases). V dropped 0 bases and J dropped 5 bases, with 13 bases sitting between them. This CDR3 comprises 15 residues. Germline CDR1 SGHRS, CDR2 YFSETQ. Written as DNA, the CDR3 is TGCGCCAGCAGCTTGGGGGGAGTTCAGAAAGATACGCAGTATTTT. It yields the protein CASSLGGVQKDTQYF.

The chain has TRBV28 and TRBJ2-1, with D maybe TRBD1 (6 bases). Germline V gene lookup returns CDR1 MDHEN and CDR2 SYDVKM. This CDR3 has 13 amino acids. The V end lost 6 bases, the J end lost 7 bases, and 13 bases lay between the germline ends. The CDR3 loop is CASSLPRGNEQFF. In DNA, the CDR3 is TGTGCCAGCAGCCTCCCCAGGGGTAATGAGCAGTTCTTC.

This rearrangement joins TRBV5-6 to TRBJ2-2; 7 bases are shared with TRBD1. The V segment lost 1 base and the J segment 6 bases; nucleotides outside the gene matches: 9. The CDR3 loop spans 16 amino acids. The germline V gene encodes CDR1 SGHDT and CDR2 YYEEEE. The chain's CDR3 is CASSLRRPGGSGELFF. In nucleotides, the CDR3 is TGTGCCAGCAGCTTGAGGAGGCCAGGGGGATCCGGGGAGCTGTTTTTT.

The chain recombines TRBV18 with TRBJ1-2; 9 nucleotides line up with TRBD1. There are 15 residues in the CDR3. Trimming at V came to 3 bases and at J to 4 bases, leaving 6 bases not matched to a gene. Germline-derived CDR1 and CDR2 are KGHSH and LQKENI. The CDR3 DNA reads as TGTGCCAGCTCACCCCCGGGACAGGGAATCTATGGCTACACCTTC. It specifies CASSPPGQGIYGYTF.

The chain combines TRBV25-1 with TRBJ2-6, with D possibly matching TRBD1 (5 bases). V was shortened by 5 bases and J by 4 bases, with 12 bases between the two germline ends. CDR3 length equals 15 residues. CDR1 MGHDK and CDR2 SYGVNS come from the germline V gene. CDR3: CASSMQGSGANVLTF. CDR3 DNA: TGTGCCAGCAGTATGCAGGGCTCCGGGGCCAACGTCCTGACTTTC.

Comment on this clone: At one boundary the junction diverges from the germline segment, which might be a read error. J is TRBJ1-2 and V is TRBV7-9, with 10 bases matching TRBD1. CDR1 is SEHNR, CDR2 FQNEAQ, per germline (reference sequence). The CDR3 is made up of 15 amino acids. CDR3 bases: TGTTCCAGCATCGAAGTGGACAGGGGGGCCGGGGGCTACACCTTC. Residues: CSSIEVDRGAGGYTF.